The source of this TCR beta chain is a study of cytotoxic CD8 clonotypes in ibrutinib-treated CLL. Study-wide points: Public clonotypes, found uncommonly, either contracted or stayed stable on treatment. Clonality rose at ibrutinib response and fell back toward baseline at progression.

The CDR3 totals 11 residues. Libraries were prepared by immunoSEQ multiplex PCR; TCRdb keeps only in-frame clonotypes and omits some of them. This sample has over 30,000 clones, with 65% to 70% found just once. This clone was detected only a few times. Its antigen is still unknown. Sequenced material: PBMCs, taken at disease progression, from a patient treated with ibrutinib. The receptor's source is a human donor with chronic lymphocytic leukemia. The chain carries TRBV21-1 and TRBJ2-1; whether TRBD2, the table's D call, matches the DNA was not checked. TRBV21-1 is listed as a pseudogene. CDR3 sequence: CARSGIHEQFF. The CDR3 DNA sequence: TGTGCTCGTAGCGGCATCCATGAGCAGTTCTTC.